Sequencing of this TCR beta chain was carried out in a study of shared clonotypes between healthy human individuals. A note on this clone: Its specificity is not known.

The CDR3 sequence is 13 residues long. The germline V gene encodes CDR1 GTSNPN and CDR2 SVGIG (reference sequence). The V gene lost 3 bases and the J gene lost 7 bases, with 15 bases spanning the gap. The test was conducted at deep level. Sequencing was performed with immunoSEQ multiplex PCR; in TCRdb, only in-frame clones are kept and a portion is missing. The sample has some 2,100,000 clones; roughly 95% are singletons. Study observations and caveats: With few donors, the genetic and exposure-history diversity represented was limited.

The rearrangement joins TRBV30 to TRBJ1-2; no definite D call. Sequencing was performed on naive CD4+ T cells sorted from blood. The subset is: CD45RA+ positively selected. This clonotype originated in a man between 18 and 29 years old in good health. CDR3 amino acids: CAWRKDMSGGYTF. DNA of the CDR3: TGTGCCTGGAGGAAAGACATGTCGGGTGGCTACACCTTC. Complete variable domain (other parts from reference TRBV30 and TRBJ1-2): SQTIHQWPATLVQPVGSPLSLECTVEGTSNPNLYWYRQAAGRGLQLLFYSVGIGQISSEVPQNLSASRPQDRQFILSSKKLLLSDSGFYLCAWRKDMSGGYTFGSGTRLTVV.